Described below is a single TCR beta chain sequence and its context. In this sample, this clone turned up a few times. Its antigen is not yet known. At one boundary the junction diverges from the germline segment, which might be a read error. These data come from a study of beta chain features in type 1 diabetes (dated by TCRdb to about 2018). Background for the entire study: Mean age, gender distribution, total cell number and subset yield were not different between patients and healthy donors. A total of some 100,000,000 sorted cells were examined across all samples, and a strong correlation was observed between cell number per subset and RNA yield. The study compared TCRB repertoires of sorted circulating CD4+ T cell subsets between recently diagnosed type 1 diabetes patients and matched healthy donors. Regulatory and stem cell-like memory subsets were isolated from only 8 patients and about eight healthy donors, whereas naive and central memory subsets came from all 28 donors. General findings and caveats noted by the study authors: Shorter templates might be favored by PCR, yet because patient and control samples were amplified and corrected together, any such skew would affect both groups equally. Type 1 diabetes patients showed a moderate but significant shortening of TCRB CDR3 length in all four CD4+ subsets. HLA sub-analyses involved small numbers of individuals, so any influence of HLA type on TCRB rearrangement remained unresolved. Because cDNA was sequenced instead of genomic DNA, highly expressing activated cells could be over-represented, though the groups showed no difference in activation or CD3 levels. Fewer insertions and more nucleotide deletions at VDJ recombination sites were observed in patients with type 1 diabetes, implying thymic rearrangement abnormalities. The naive, central memory and regulatory TCRB repertoires appeared to resemble one another more closely among patients than among healthy donors.

The entire amount of isolated RNA was reverse transcribed using the High Capacity cDNA Reverse Transcription Kit, so the sequenced TCRB transcripts were expressed ones. Deep immunoSEQ sequencing was applied to naive, central memory and regulatory T cell samples, giving an average of roughly 3.6 million total reads per sample. After sorted cells were lysed in RLT buffer, RNA was extracted with DNase-treated RNeasy Micro or Mini kits, with the choice depending on cell number. To prevent cross-contamination, each cell subset was processed individually, whereas patient and healthy donor samples were processed jointly. Using the immunoSEQ multiplex PCR, TCRB sequences were amplified from cDNA into 87-bp fragments spanning the CDR3 region. Sequencing of the amplicons was performed on the Illumina HiSeq platform. As for how the authors treated the data: Synthetic template baselines were used to correct PCR bias computationally, reads within Hamming distance 2 were collapsed together, and singletons that could not be merged were discarded. Reads were aligned against IMGT so that V, D and J genes, CDR3 length and insertions or deletions at six rearrangement sites could be assigned. Within each subset, clonotype counts were normalized to the number of sorted cells before true diversity and Gini coefficients were calculated with the tcR R package. Repertoire sharing was quantified using the overlap coefficient calculated on TCRB nucleotide sequences. Out-of-frame TCRB sequences from naive cells were analyzed to stand in for the pre-selection repertoire. This is the immuneACCESS table as TCRdb keeps it, with only in-frame sequences that have V and J called. A part of the clones is gone; compared with another copy, unresolved V genes explain less than half, and the rest is unexplained. That table gives V, J and clone size, and the DNA gave D and trimming. This sample holds over 700,000 clones; under 20% were observed only once. The top ten constitute 0.023% of the sample.

CDR1 and CDR2 are drawn from the germline V gene (reference sequence): SSHAT, FNYEAQ. Reading from cysteine to phenylalanine, the CDR3 counts 13 amino acids. The DNA shown is the 39-base CDR3, in frame from base 1. A single peripheral blood draw of around 120 mL on average was collected from each donor into heparinised tubes. Naive, central memory, regulatory and stem cell-like memory CD4+ T cells were sorted on a BD FACSAria II using a panel including CD45RO, CCR7, CD25, CD127, CD95 and CD27. All sorted populations exceeded 95% purity. Right away, PBMCs were isolated by Lymphoprep density gradient centrifugation and were stained directly, with no culture step. So that batch effects would be minimized, each experiment stained and sorted samples in pairs, pairing one healthy donor with one patient.

This receptor chain uses TRBV7-7 and TRBJ2-3, and TRBD2 may be the D gene, going by 5 matching bases. The receptor's source is a woman aged 18-29 years in good health. The source material was naive CD4+ T cells from blood. The cell subset or site label on this specimen signifies: true naive CD4+ T cells. The CDR3 protein sequence reads: CASSARDTDTQYF. The sequence in DNA is TGTGCTAGCAGCGCGAGGGACACAGATACGCAGTATTTT.